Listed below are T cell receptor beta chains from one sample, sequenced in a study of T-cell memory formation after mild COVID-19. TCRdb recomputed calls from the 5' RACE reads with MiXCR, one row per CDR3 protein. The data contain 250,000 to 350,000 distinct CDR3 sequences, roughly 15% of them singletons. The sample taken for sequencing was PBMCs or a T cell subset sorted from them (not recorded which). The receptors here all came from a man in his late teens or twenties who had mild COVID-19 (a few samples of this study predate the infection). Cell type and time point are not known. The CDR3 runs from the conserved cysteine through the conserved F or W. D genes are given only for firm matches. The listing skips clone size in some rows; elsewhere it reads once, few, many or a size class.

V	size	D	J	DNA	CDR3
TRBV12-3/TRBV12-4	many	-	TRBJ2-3	TGTGCCAGCAGTTGGTCCACAGATACGCAGTATTTT	CASSWSTDTQYF
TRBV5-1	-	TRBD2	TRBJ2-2	TGCGCCAGCAGCTTGGATGCAGCGGGACTAGCTCCCGGGGAGCTGTTTTTT	CASSLDAAGLAPGELFF
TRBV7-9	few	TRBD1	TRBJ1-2	TGTGCCAGCAGCCTCGACAGGGTATACGATTATGGCTACACCTTC	CASSLDRVYDYGYTF
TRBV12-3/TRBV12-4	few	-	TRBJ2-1	TGTGCCAGCAGTTCGATAAACGAGCAGTTCTTC	CASSSINEQFF
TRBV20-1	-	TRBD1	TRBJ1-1	TGCAGTGCTGAAAACAGGGGAGAAACTGAAGCTTTCTTT	CSAENRGETEAFF
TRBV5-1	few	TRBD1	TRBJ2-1	TGCGCAAGCAGCTTGTGGGACAGGAGCTACAATGAGCAGTTCTTC	CASSLWDRSYNEQFF
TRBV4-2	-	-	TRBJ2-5	TGTGCCAGCAGCCAAGAGGAAGGGGGACTCCAAGAGACCCAGTACTTC	CASSQEEGGLQETQYF
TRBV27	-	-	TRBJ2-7	TGTGCCAGCGGGATCGGGACACTCGGGACCTACGAGCAGTACTTC	CASGIGTLGTYEQYF
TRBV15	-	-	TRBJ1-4	TGTGCCACCAGCAGAGAAAAGGGCTTCGATGAAAAACTGTTTTTT	CATSREKGFDEKLFF
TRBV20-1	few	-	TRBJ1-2	TGCAGTGCTCGGACAGAAAACTATGGCTACACCTTC	CSARTENYGYTF
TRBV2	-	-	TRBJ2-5	TGTGCCAGCAGTGAAGAGGTCGAGACCCAGTACTTC	CASSEEVETQYF
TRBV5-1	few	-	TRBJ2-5	TGCGCCAGCCTCAAGGGGCCGGGAGAGACCCAGTACTTC	CASLKGPGETQYF
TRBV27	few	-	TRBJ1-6	TGTGCCAGCAGTTTAAGTAGTAGGATTTCACCCCTCCACTTT	CASSLSSRISPLHF
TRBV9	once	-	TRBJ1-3	TGTGCCAGCAGCGCCCGGAAGACCTCTGGAAACACCATATATTTT	CASSARKTSGNTIYF
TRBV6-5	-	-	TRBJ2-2	TGTGCCAGCGGGGTAGTCGCCGGGGAGCTGTTTTTT	CASGVVAGELFF
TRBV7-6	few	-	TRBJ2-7	TGTGCCAGCAGCTTAGGGGTGGCCTACGAGCAGTACTTC	CASSLGVAYEQYF
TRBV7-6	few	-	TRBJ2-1	TGTGCCAGCAGCTTCCGGGGCGTAGGTGAGCAGTTCTTC	CASSFRGVGEQFF
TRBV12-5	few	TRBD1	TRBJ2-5	TGTGCTAGTGGCCCTCGACAGGGGGCGGGAGAGACCCAGTACTTC	CASGPRQGAGETQYF
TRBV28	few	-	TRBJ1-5	TGTGCCAGCAGGCCTGGTGGAGGCAATCAGCCCCAGCATTTT	CASRPGGGNQPQHF
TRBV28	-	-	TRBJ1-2	TGTGCCAGCTTCCCTGGGCGGCTTTATGGCTACACCTTC	CASFPGRLYGYTF
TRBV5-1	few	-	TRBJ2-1	TGCGCCAGCAGCGGGAGACAGGTCGGCGATGAGCAGTTCTTC	CASSGRQVGDEQFF
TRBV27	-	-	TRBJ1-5	TGTGCCAGCAGTTTATCAGGGGTCGATACGGATCAGCCCCAGCATTTT	CASSLSGVDTDQPQHF
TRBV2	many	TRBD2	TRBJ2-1	TGTGCCAGCATTCGACTAGCGGGTGCCTACAATGAGCAGTTCTTC	CASIRLAGAYNEQFF
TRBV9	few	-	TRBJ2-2	TGTGCCACCAGTCGGGGGAACACCGGGGAGCTGTTTTTT	CATSRGNTGELFF
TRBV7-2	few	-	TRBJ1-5	TGTGCCAGCAGTCTCGCTAGGAATCAGCCCCAGCATTTT	CASSLARNQPQHF
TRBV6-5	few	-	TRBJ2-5	TGTGCCAGCAGCTCATACAGGGCTGGGGAGACCCAGTACTTC	CASSSYRAGETQYF
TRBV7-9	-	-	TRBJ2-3	TGTGCCAGCAGCCCGAACCTAGCTTACACAGATACGCAGTATTTT	CASSPNLAYTDTQYF
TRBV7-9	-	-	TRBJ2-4	TGTGCCAGCAGAGAACTAGCCAAAAACATTCAGTACTTC	CASRELAKNIQYF
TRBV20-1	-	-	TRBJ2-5	TGCAGTGCTAGACCTATGGGGGGCCGGGAGACCCAGTACTTC	CSARPMGGRETQYF
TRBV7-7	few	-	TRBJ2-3	TGTGCTAGCAGCTTCTCAGGATTTAGCACAGATACGCAGTATTTT	CASSFSGFSTDTQYF
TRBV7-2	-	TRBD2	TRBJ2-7	TGTGCCAGCAGCTGGGGCGTAGCGGGCTCCTACGAGCAGTACTTC	CASSWGVAGSYEQYF
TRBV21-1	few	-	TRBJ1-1	TGTGCCACCACCGACGGGACAGCGAACACTGAAGCTTTCTTT	CATTDGTANTEAFF
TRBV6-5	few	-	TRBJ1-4	TGTGCCAGCAGTTACTCGAGAACGGGTGGATGGGATGAAAAACTGTTTTTT	CASSYSRTGGWDEKLFF
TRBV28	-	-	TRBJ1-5	TGTGCCAGCAGACAAGCTGGGACGTTGAATCAGCCCCAGCATTTT	CASRQAGTLNQPQHF
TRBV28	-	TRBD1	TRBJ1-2	TGTGCCAGCAAGGGACAGTACTATGGCTACACCTTC	CASKGQYYGYTF
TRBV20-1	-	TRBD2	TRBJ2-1	TGCAGTGCTAATAGAGAAGCGGGGGATGAGCAGTTCTTC	CSANREAGDEQFF
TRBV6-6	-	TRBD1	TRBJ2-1	TGTGCCAGCAGGAAAGGACAGGGGAGCTATGAGCAGTTCTTC	CASRKGQGSYEQFF
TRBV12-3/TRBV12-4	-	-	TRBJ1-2	TGTGCCAGCAGTGCACTAAACTATGGCTACACCTTC	CASSALNYGYTF
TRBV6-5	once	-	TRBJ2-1	TGTGCCAGCCTCTCGGGGAGCTCCTACAATGAGCAGTTCTTC	CASLSGSSYNEQFF
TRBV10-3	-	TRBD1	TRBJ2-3	TGTGCCATCAGTGAGTCGGGACAGGGGGCATGGGATACGCAGTATTTT	CAISESGQGAWDTQYF
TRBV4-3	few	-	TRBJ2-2	TGCGCCAGCAGCCAAGAAGGGCCCGGGGACGCCGGGGAGCTGTTTTTT	CASSQEGPGDAGELFF
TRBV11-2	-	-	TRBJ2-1	TGTGCCACCAAGGAACAGGGGGGGTTCAATGAGCAGTTCTTC	CATKEQGGFNEQFF
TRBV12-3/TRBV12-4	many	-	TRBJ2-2	TGTGCCAGCGGCGATCCGGGACACAGAAACACCGGGGAGCTGTTTTTT	CASGDPGHRNTGELFF
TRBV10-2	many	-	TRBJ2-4	TGCGCCAGCAGTGATTACATTTGGCAGATTCAGTACTTC	CASSDYIWQIQYF
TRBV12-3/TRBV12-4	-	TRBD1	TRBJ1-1	TGTGCCAGCAGTTTGTGGCAGGGGGCGCCGAACACTGAAGCTTTCTTT	CASSLWQGAPNTEAFF